The 21 T cell receptor beta chains listed next were all sequenced from one sample in a study of blood T cell repertoires in COVID-19 (dated by TCRdb to 2019 to 2021). Receptor libraries were prepared by the immunoSEQ multiplex PCR assay. Sourced from immuneACCESS, this table was stored by TCRdb with only in-frame sequences that have V and J called. A share of the clones is absent; for the studies checked, an unresolved V gene accounts for under half, and the remainder has no known explanation. The sample table holds about 72,000 clones, of which 88% were seen once. The top ten clones comprise approximately 31% of the sample. The sample was peripheral blood. Receptors originate from a man aged 45-65 years with acute or convalescent COVID-19.

V usage is TRBV13 and J usage is TRBJ1-6; D is ambiguous. V lost 5 bases to trimming and J lost 6 bases, with 5 bases between them. The CDR3 has 12 amino acids. Germline loops: CDR1 PRHDT, CDR2 FYEKMQ (reference sequence). CDR3 protein: CASSTPNSPLHF. CDR3 DNA: TGTGCCAGCAGCACTCCTAATTCACCCCTCCACTTT.

This chain connects TRBV29-1 to TRBJ1-5, with D possibly being TRBD1 (5 bases). The CDR3 has 13 amino acids. CDR1 is SQVTM, CDR2 ANQGSEA, per germline. Trimming cost V 6 bases and J 3 bases, with 12 bases left between them. CDR3 loop: CSVADRDNQPQHF. The CDR3 nucleotides are TGCAGCGTCGCAGACAGAGACAATCAGCCCCAGCATTTT.

Worth noting for this clone: A junction end diverges from the germline sequence, so it may reflect a read error. The chain joins TRBV27 to TRBJ1-2, with D possibly TRBD1 on 6 matching bases. The length of the CDR3 is 16 residues. Looked up from germline, CDR1 is MNHEY and CDR2 is SMNVEV (reference sequence). In DNA form, the CDR3 reads TGTGCCACCAGTCGGGACCACAGGGAGAGGGTCTATGGCTACACCTTC. The encoded protein is CATSRDHRERVYGYTF.

V usage is TRBV6-1 and J usage is TRBJ1-2, with a weak D call TRBD1 (6 bases). Trimming removed 1 base at V and 4 bases at J, with 13 bases between. The CDR3 totals 15 residues. Germline CDR1 reads MNHNS; CDR2 reads SASEGT. CDR3 amino acids: CASSEGATGFYGYTF. CDR3 in DNA: TGTGCCAGCAGTGAAGGGGCAACAGGGTTCTATGGCTACACCTTC.

The gene calls are TRBV15 and TRBJ1-3; D is undetermined. CDR3 length equals 17 residues. V was pared by 0 bases and J by 0 bases, with 12 bases between. Looked up from germline, CDR1 is LNHNV and CDR2 is YYDKDF (reference sequence). CDR3 DNA sequence: TGTGCCACCAGCAGAGACCTTCAGGACTACTCTGGAAACACCATATATTTT. It is translated as CATSRDLQDYSGNTIYF.

This chain links TRBV9 with TRBJ1-3; D is unresolved. CDR1 and CDR2 (germline): SGDLS, YYNGEE. With 3 bases removed from V and 0 bases from J, the gap between germline ends came to 10 bases. The CDR3 extends over 15 amino acids. The CDR3 sequence is CASSGTHASGNTIYF. CDR3 bases: TGTGCCAGCAGCGGAACACATGCCTCTGGAAACACCATATATTTT. Based on the CDR3 plus reference TRBV9 and TRBJ1-3, the full variable domain is DSGVTQTPKHLITATGQRVTLRCSPRSGDLSVYWYQQSLDQGLQFLIQYYNGEERAKGNILERFSAQQFPDLHSELNLSSLELGDSALYFCASSGTHASGNTIYFGEGSWLTVV.

The V and J genes are TRBV27 and TRBJ2-7; 8 bases line up with TRBD1. This CDR3 region has 13 residues. Germline CDR1 MNHEY, CDR2 SMNVEV (reference sequence). After removal of 2 bases from V and 6 bases from J, the junction contained 3 bases not matched to a gene. CDR3 nucleotide sequence: TGTGCCAGCAGTTTAGGACAGGGACTCGAGCAGTACTTC. Protein sequence: CASSLGQGLEQYF.

The chain is built from TRBV27 and TRBJ2-7; unclear D gene. The germline CDR1 and CDR2 sequences are MNHEY and SMNVEV (reference sequence). Trimming cost V 5 bases and J 0 bases, with 8 bases left between them. The CDR3 covers 13 residues. CDR3 sequence: CASSPYPSYEQYF. CDR3 sequence (DNA): TGTGCCAGCAGTCCCTACCCCTCCTACGAGCAGTACTTC.

The chain is built from TRBV24-1 and TRBJ1-4; no firm D call. Trimming stripped 3 bases from V and 8 bases from J, with 6 bases between. The germline gives CDR1 KGHDR, CDR2 SFDVKD. CDR3 length: 12 amino acids. CDR3 in amino acids: CATSDAGEKLFF. In DNA, the CDR3 is TGTGCCACCAGTGATGCGGGGGAAAAACTGTTTTTT.

The chain recombines TRBV7-9 with TRBJ1-2; 7 nucleotides agree with TRBD1. Germline trimming cut 7 bases from V and 7 bases from J; bases unmatched to any gene: 12. Germline lookup yields CDR1 SEHNR and CDR2 FQNEAQ (reference sequence). This CDR3 region has 14 residues. This CDR3 reads CASTLHDRVAGYTF. For the CDR3, the DNA is TGTGCCAGCACCCTACACGACAGGGTTGCTGGCTACACCTTC.

The chain has TRBV7-3 and TRBJ2-3; TRBD1 might be the D (6 bases). This CDR3 is built from 15 residues. The V end lost 5 bases, the J end lost 1 base, and 13 bases lay between the germline ends. Germline V gene lookup returns CDR1 SGHTA and CDR2 FQGTGA. The CDR3 sequence is CASSPQGTGTDTQYF. CDR3 nucleotides: TGTGCCAGCAGCCCTCAGGGGACGGGCACAGATACGCAGTATTTT.

This clone was seen only a few times. This chain joins TRBV19 and TRBJ2-1, with 9 bases aligning to TRBD2. The V segment lost 7 bases and the J segment 3 bases; nucleotides outside the gene matches: 4. The CDR3 runs 14 residues. Per the germline V gene, CDR1 is LNHDA and CDR2 is SQIVND (reference sequence). As DNA, the CDR3 is TGTGCCAGTAAAATAGCGGGAGACTACAATGAGCAGTTCTTC. It yields the protein CASKIAGDYNEQFF.

The chain uses TRBV5-1 and TRBJ1-2; D may be TRBD1 (6 bases). The CDR3 loop spans 13 amino acids. The V gene's germline CDR1 is SGHRS and CDR2 YFSETQ. The V gene lost 8 bases and the J gene lost 0 bases, with 11 bases spanning the gap. In nucleotides, the CDR3 is TGCGCCAGTACCGGACAGCCTAACTATGGCTACACCTTC. Its translation: CASTGQPNYGYTF.

The chain couples TRBV11-2 to TRBJ2-3, with TRBD1 matching 9 bases. CDR1 is SGHAT and CDR2 is FQNNGV in the germline V gene. This CDR3 region has 15 residues. Trimming at V came to 1 base and at J to 4 bases, leaving 3 bases not matched to a gene. CDR3 protein: CASSLVGTGSDTQYF. The CDR3 nucleotides read TGTGCCAGCAGCTTAGTCGGGACAGGGTCAGATACGCAGTATTTT.

The V and J genes are TRBV6-4 and TRBJ1-2; TRBD1 matches at 8 bases. CDR3 length equals 13 residues. Germline V gives CDR1 MRHNA, CDR2 SNTAGT. The J segment lost 5 bases and the V segment lost 3 bases, leaving 2 bases of the junction unmatched. CDR3 sequence reads: CASSETGGYGYTF. In DNA form, the CDR3 reads TGTGCCAGCAGTGAAACAGGGGGTTATGGCTACACCTTC.

This chain joins TRBV5-1 and TRBJ1-1; D possibly corresponds to TRBD1 (5 bases). The CDR3 contains 14 residues. Per the germline V gene, CDR1 is SGHRS and CDR2 is YFSETQ. Trimming stripped 0 bases from V and 6 bases from J, with 12 bases between. CDR3 DNA sequence: TGCGCCAGCAGCTTGGGCAGGACCAGGGCTGAAGCTTTCTTT. It codes for CASSLGRTRAEAFF.

This chain joins TRBV27 and TRBJ1-2, with 9 bases aligning to TRBD1. This CDR3 spans 16 amino acids. Germline V gene data show CDR1 as MNHEY and CDR2 as SMNVEV (reference sequence). Trimming at V came to 3 bases and at J to 2 bases, leaving 7 bases not matched to a gene. This CDR3 reads CASSLIGTGINYGYTF. In DNA, the CDR3 is TGTGCCAGCAGTTTGATCGGGACAGGGATCAACTATGGCTACACCTTC.

The V call is TRBV5-1, the J call TRBJ2-7; 8 positions match TRBD2. Per germline, CDR1 SGHRS and CDR2 YFSETQ. V trimming: 7 bases; J trimming: 3 bases; junction bases outside the gene matches: 9. The CDR3 consists of 14 residues. In DNA, the CDR3 is TGCGCCAGCTCGGCAGCGGGGGCTGTCTACGAGCAGTACTTC. Its translation: CASSAAGAVYEQYF.

The V and J genes are TRBV4-2 and TRBJ1-5, with TRBD1 matching 7 bases. The CDR3 loop spans 15 amino acids. Looked up from germline, CDR1 is LGHNA and CDR2 is YNFKEQ. V lost 2 bases to trimming and J lost 6 bases; unmatched junction nucleotides: 7. The CDR3 region is CASSQSGTAGQPQHF. In DNA form, the CDR3 reads TGTGCCAGCAGCCAAAGTGGGACAGCTGGTCAGCCCCAGCATTTT.

The chain employs TRBV27 and TRBJ2-7; TRBD1 aligns across 9 bases. Germline CDR1 is MNHEY and CDR2 is SMNVEV (reference sequence). CDR3 length equals 15 residues. J was trimmed by 3 bases and V by 6 bases; bases with no gene match: 9. The CDR3 sequence is CASSFLAGQGYEQYF. CDR3 coding DNA: TGTGCCAGCAGCTTCCTGGCGGGACAGGGCTACGAGCAGTACTTC.

This clone was observed a few times. CDR3 sequence reads: CASSVVTGGPGEQFF. CDR3 in DNA: TGTGCCAGCAGCGTAGTCACAGGGGGCCCCGGGGAGCAGTTCTTC. This chain connects TRBV9 to TRBJ2-1, with 9 bases aligning to TRBD1. CDR1 SGDLS and CDR2 YYNGEE come from the germline V gene. There are 15 residues in the CDR3. Germline trimming cut 0 bases from V and 10 bases from J; bases unmatched to any gene: 8. Together with reference TRBV9 and TRBJ2-1, the CDR3 gives the full variable domain: DSGVTQTPKHLITATGQRVTLRCSPRSGDLSVYWYQQSLDQGLQFLIQYYNGEERAKGNILERFSAQQFPDLHSELNLSSLELGDSALYFCASSVVTGGPGEQFFGPGTRLTVL.